This TCR beta chain was recorded in a study of T cell responses to AZD1222 COVID-19 vaccine. CDR1 is KGHSH, CDR2 LQKENI, per germline. With 5 bases removed from V and 3 bases from J, the gap between germline ends came to 5 bases. CDR3 length: 12 residues. In regard to this clone: The antigen remains unidentified.

Study-wide findings and caveats: Sampling that yielded the repertoires occurred only after the peak T cell response. Only five to seven AZD1222 recipients were seropositive at baseline. There were mostly white British donors and more females than males, and clonal diversity was possibly underestimated. Elevations in Spike-specific TCR breadth and depth followed administration of two AZD1222 doses.

TCRdb's copy holds only in-frame clones and misses some; the assay was immunoSEQ multiplex PCR. The data show fewer than 120,000 clones, with 88% seen just once and about 1.6% held by the top ten. This receptor was identified in an adult in good health. The sample in question was peripheral blood, obtained on day 0 of AZD1222 vaccination. V usage is TRBV18 and J usage is TRBJ1-5; D gene uncertain. The CDR3 coding sequence is TGTGCCAGCTCAACTTACAATCAGCCCCAGCATTTT. Its protein is CASSTYNQPQHF. Filled out from reference TRBV18 and TRBJ1-5, the complete variable domain reads NAGVMQNPRHLVRRRGQEARLRCSPMKGHSHVYWYRQLPEEGLKFMVYLQKENIIDESGMPKERFSAEFPKEGPSILRIQQVVRGDSAAYFCASSTYNQPQHFGDGTRLSIL.